Below are 30 T cell receptor beta chains sequenced from a single sample in a study of cytomegalovirus exposure and HLA in healthy donors. Primers for the PCR totalled 60 Vbeta and 13 Jbeta. Only in-frame clones appear in the TCRdb table, and some are missing; sequencing was by immunoSEQ multiplex PCR. The sample shows fewer than 200,000 clones, approximately 80% of them seen only once. The specimen sequenced was PBMCs. All receptors come from a man aged 45-60 years in good health and CMV-seropositive.

Comments on this clone: At one boundary the junction diverges from the germline segment, which might be a read error. This CDR3 is CASSYRFSGANGLTF. The CDR3 DNA follows: TGTGCCAGCAGCTACAGATTCTCTGGGGCCAACGGCCTGACTTTC. The chain couples TRBV7-2 to TRBJ2-6, with D maybe TRBD1 (5 bases). The CDR3 is 15 amino acids. In germline, CDR1 is SGHTA, CDR2 FQGNSA.

J is TRBJ1-6 and V is TRBV19; TRBD1 matches at 7 bases. CDR1 is LNHDA, CDR2 SQIVND, per germline (reference sequence). V was clipped by 3 bases and J by 7 bases; unmatched bases: 9. The CDR3 totals 16 residues. The CDR3 is CASSIGTAFTNSPLHF. The CDR3, as DNA: TGTGCCAGTAGTATCGGGACAGCCTTTACAAATTCACCCCTCCACTTT. The whole variable domain, remainder taken from reference TRBV19 and TRBJ1-6, is DGGITQSPKYLFRKEGQNVTLSCEQNLNHDAMYWYRQDPGQGLRLIYYSQIVNDFQKGDIAEGYSVSREKKESFPLTVTSAQKNPTAFYLCASSIGTAFTNSPLHFGNGTRLTVT.

This chain links TRBV21-1 with TRBJ1-5; the DNA was not compared with TRBD1, the D call given in the table. TRBV21-1 is given as a pseudogene. This CDR3 has 14 residues. In DNA, the CDR3 is TGTGCCAGCAGCCCCCCAGGGCTGCGGCAGCCCCAGCATTTT. Amino acid sequence: CASSPPGLRQPQHF.

This chain links TRBV28 with TRBJ1-2; D might be TRBD1 (5 bases). The V gene lost 2 bases and the J gene lost 5 bases, with 9 bases spanning the gap. This CDR3 has 13 amino acids. Germline V gives CDR1 MDHEN, CDR2 SYDVKM. CDR3 nucleotides: TGTGCCAGCAGTTTAATTGCAGGGTATGGCTACACCTTC. It is translated as CASSLIAGYGYTF.

The chain employs TRBV7-2 and TRBJ2-3, with TRBD2 matching over 12 bases. CDR1 is SGHTA and CDR2 is FQGNSA in the germline V gene. The CDR3 spans 16 residues. V dropped 5 bases and J dropped 0; count of bases not matched to a gene: 3. The CDR3 protein is CASSRGLAGSTDTQYF. The DNA for the CDR3 is TGTGCCAGCAGCCGCGGACTAGCGGGGAGCACAGATACGCAGTATTTT.

V usage is TRBV7-3 and J usage is TRBJ2-2, with D perhaps TRBD1 (6 bases). V dropped 0 bases and J dropped 5 bases, with 10 bases sitting between them. CDR1 is SGHTA and CDR2 is FQGTGA in the germline V gene. CDR3 length: 15 amino acids. The CDR3 sequence: CASSLTGAGTGELFF. For the CDR3, the DNA is TGTGCCAGCAGCTTAACGGGGGCTGGGACCGGGGAGCTGTTTTTT.

This chain joins TRBV9 and TRBJ2-5; possibly TRBD1 for D (6 bases). Germline V gives CDR1 SGDLS, CDR2 YYNGEE. V lost 0 bases and J lost 3, with 9 bases in between. This CDR3 spans 14 amino acids. The CDR3 loop reads CASSVGGGEETQYF. The CDR3 region has the DNA TGTGCCAGCAGCGTAGGAGGGGGTGAAGAGACCCAGTACTTC.

The chain links TRBV7-2 to TRBJ2-3, with 7 positions matching TRBD1. Germline loops: CDR1 SGHTA, CDR2 FQGNSA. The trim removed 5 bases at V and 0 bases at J, leaving 5 bases unmatched. The CDR3 is 15 amino acids. The CDR3 nucleotides are TGTGCCAGCAGCCCCCGGACAGGAAGCACAGATACGCAGTATTTT. This sequence encodes CASSPRTGSTDTQYF.

V usage is TRBV7-6 and J usage is TRBJ2-7, with TRBD1 identical over 9 bases. The CDR3 has 16 amino acids. V shed 1 base and J 3 bases; nucleotides not matched to a gene: 7. The germline V gene encodes CDR1 SGHVS and CDR2 FNYEAQ. CDR3: CASSLEVGQGYYEQYF. CDR3 in DNA: TGTGCCAGCAGCTTAGAGGTTGGACAGGGGTACTACGAGCAGTACTTC.

J is TRBJ1-1 and V is TRBV11-3, with no clear D. The ends were cut back, 1 base at V and 5 bases at J, with 11 bases in the middle. CDR1 is SGHNT, CDR2 YENEEA, per germline. The CDR3 has 14 amino acids. This chain's CDR3 is CASSLGSVGTEAFF. CDR3 nucleotide sequence: TGTGCCAGCAGCTTAGGCTCAGTCGGGACTGAAGCTTTCTTT.

The V gene is TRBV4-2, the J gene TRBJ1-1; 9 bases line up with TRBD1. Germline V lookup: CDR1 LGHNA, CDR2 YNFKEQ. The V and J ends lost 2 bases and 7 bases, in that order; junction bases with no gene match: 8. The CDR3 is 15 amino acids. The CDR3: CASSQNRGREIEAFF. CDR3 DNA sequence: TGTGCCAGCAGCCAAAACAGGGGGCGCGAGATTGAAGCTTTCTTT.

The sample holds a few counts of this clone. The V call is TRBV25-1, the J call TRBJ1-2, with TRBD1 identical over 11 bases. CDR1 MGHDK and CDR2 SYGVNS come from the germline V gene. CDR3 length equals 16 residues. Losses at the gene ends were 3 bases for V and 2 bases for J; bases not matched to a gene: 5. The CDR3 is CASSDPWTGGNYGYTF. The CDR3 nucleotides are TGTGCCAGCAGTGACCCTTGGACAGGGGGCAACTATGGCTACACCTTC.

V usage is TRBV7-8 and J usage is TRBJ1-4; no clear D. Trimming left V 2 bases short and J 8 bases short, with 12 bases between. Germline CDR1 and CDR2: SGHVS and FQNEAQ. CDR3 size: 14 residues. CDR3 protein: CASSLWPQVEKLFF. In nucleotides, the CDR3 is TGTGCCAGCAGCTTATGGCCCCAGGTCGAAAAACTGTTTTTT.

The chain combines TRBV7-2 with TRBJ2-2, with D possibly matching TRBD1 (5 bases). The CDR3 is 14 residues long. With 5 bases removed from V and 12 bases from J, the gap between germline ends came to 19 bases. The germline V gene has CDR1 SGHTA and CDR2 FQGNSA. The CDR3 here is CASSPQTAPGQLFF. The CDR3 region has the DNA TGTGCCAGCAGCCCCCAGACAGCACCGGGTCAGCTGTTTTTT.

This chain connects TRBV19 to TRBJ1-1, with unresolved D. CDR3 length: 12 amino acids. Germline V gene lookup returns CDR1 LNHDA and CDR2 SQIVND (reference sequence). V was trimmed by 2 bases and J by 6 bases, leaving 7 bases between them. CDR3 residues: CASSISGAEAFF. The CDR3 coding sequence is TGTGCCAGTAGTATATCCGGGGCTGAAGCTTTCTTT.

This clone was found once. The chain recombines TRBV30 with TRBJ1-3; D is undetermined. CDR3 size: 11 residues. The germline CDR1 and CDR2 sequences are GTSNPN and SVGIG (reference sequence). The V end was cut by 5 bases, the J end by 10 bases, with 12 bases between. The CDR3 reads CAWQFGQTIYF. The DNA of the CDR3 is TGTGCCTGGCAGTTTGGTCAGACCATATATTTT.

This clone was counted between two and nine times. V gene TRBV19 combines with J gene TRBJ1-6; TRBD1 aligns across 9 bases. With V trimmed by 5 bases and J by 6 bases, 2 bases remained unmatched. The CDR3 has 14 amino acids. Germline CDR1 is LNHDA and CDR2 is SQIVND (reference sequence). The CDR3 here is CASSVGQGNSPLHF. The CDR3, as DNA: TGTGCCAGTAGTGTGGGACAGGGTAATTCACCCCTCCACTTT.

The J gene is TRBJ2-3, the V gene TRBV6-5; D is ambiguous. CDR1 and CDR2 (germline): MNHEY, SVGAGI. This CDR3 contains 15 residues. With 3 bases removed from V and 0 bases from J, the gap between germline ends came to 10 bases. The CDR3 spells CASSYRFGSTDTQYF. CDR3 DNA: TGTGCCAGCAGTTATAGGTTCGGGAGCACAGATACGCAGTATTTT.

This chain joins TRBV2 and TRBJ2-7, with a weak D call TRBD1 (5 bases). CDR1 and CDR2 (germline): SNHLY, FYNNEI. V was clipped by 8 bases and J by 4 bases, with 15 bases between them. This CDR3 is built from 13 residues. The CDR3 DNA reads TGTGCCAGCCAGGACACCTCTCGGTACGAGCAGTACTTC. Translation: CASQDTSRYEQYF.

The V and J genes are TRBV27 and TRBJ1-2; D is possibly TRBD1 (6 bases). Trimming took 7 bases from V and 4 from J, leaving 19 bases between them. Germline V gene data show CDR1 as MNHEY and CDR2 as SMNVEV (reference sequence). CDR3 length equals 15 residues. The DNA for the CDR3 is TGTGCCAGCACCCGTGAGGGGGGGCTTGGCTATGGCTACACCTTC. Protein sequence: CASTREGGLGYGYTF.

This sequence joins TRBV30 and TRBJ2-7, with a tentative D call TRBD1 (6 bases). CDR3 length equals 10 residues. Germline CDR1 reads GTSNPN; CDR2 reads SVGIG (reference sequence). In DNA form, the CDR3 reads TGTGCACAGGGTAACTACGAGCAGTACTTC. It yields the protein CAQGNYEQYF. The whole variable domain, filled in from reference TRBV30 and TRBJ2-7, reads SQTIHQWPATLVQPVGSPLSLECTVEGTSNPNLYWYRQAAGRGLQLLFYSVGIGQISSEVPQNLSASRPQDRQFILSSKKLLLSDSGFYLCAQGNYEQYFGPGTRLTVT.

This clone came up once. The chain links TRBV6-1 to TRBJ2-3; 8 bases are a match to TRBD1. The CDR3 spans 15 residues. Germline CDR1 is MNHNS and CDR2 is SASEGT. The ends lost 4 bases at V and 3 bases at J; junction bases unmatched: 6. The CDR3 protein is CASSASQGATDTQYF. The CDR3 DNA reads as TGTGCCAGCAGTGCAAGTCAGGGGGCAACAGATACGCAGTATTTT.

The chain joins TRBV5-1 to TRBJ2-7; D is unclear. The CDR3 spans 15 residues. Germline CDR1 is SGHRS and CDR2 is YFSETQ. V dropped 5 bases and J dropped 1 base, with 16 bases sitting between them. The CDR3 sequence is CASRGSAGSSYEQYF. CDR3 in DNA: TGCGCCAGCAGAGGTTCGGCAGGATCATCCTACGAGCAGTACTTC.

This clone was seen only a few times. The rearrangement joins TRBV4-1 to TRBJ1-5; D call uncertain. V lost 0 bases, J lost 0 bases, and 12 bases lay in between. In germline, CDR1 is MGHRA, CDR2 YSYEKL. There are 17 residues in the CDR3. The CDR3 protein is CASSQEAAFYSNQPQHF. The DNA for the CDR3 is TGCGCCAGCAGCCAAGAAGCTGCTTTTTATAGCAATCAGCCCCAGCATTTT.

This chain joins TRBV6-5 and TRBJ1-1; D may be TRBD1 (5 bases). The CDR3 is 14 amino acids. Trimming took off 6 bases at V and 4 bases at J, with 15 bases between the two ends. Per the germline V gene, CDR1 is MNHEY and CDR2 is SVGAGI. The CDR3 region is CASSPFGGFTEAFF. The CDR3 DNA is TGTGCCAGCAGCCCATTCGGGGGGTTCACTGAAGCTTTCTTT.

The chain employs TRBV4-1 and TRBJ1-1; 8 bases are a match to TRBD1. Losses at the gene ends were 4 bases for V and 7 bases for J; bases not matched to a gene: 14. The CDR3 consists of 16 residues. Germline values: CDR1 MGHRA, CDR2 YSYEKL. The CDR3 protein is CASSPGQGPSPGEAFF. CDR3 bases: TGCGCCAGCAGCCCCGGACAGGGCCCTTCCCCAGGTGAAGCTTTCTTT.

Only a few counts were recorded for this clone. This chain links TRBV7-6 with TRBJ1-1, with D unclear. V lost 3 bases to trimming and J lost 7 bases, with 15 bases between them. CDR1 SGHVS and CDR2 FNYEAQ come from the germline V gene. This CDR3 has 14 amino acids. The CDR3 coding sequence is TGTGCCAGCAGCTTCGGAGGGCCCTTGGTTGAAGCTTTCTTT. Amino acids: CASSFGGPLVEAFF.

This CDR3 is CASSSRLTGLGTDTQYF. As DNA, the CDR3 is TGTGCCAGCAGCTCCCGTTTGACGGGATTGGGCACAGATACGCAGTATTTT. This chain uses TRBV7-6 with TRBJ2-3; TRBD2 is a possible D gene (5 bases). CDR3 length: 17 residues. Deletions cut 4 bases from V and 1 base from J, with 18 bases between. CDR1 is SGHVS and CDR2 is FNYEAQ in the germline V gene.

V and J are TRBV19 and TRBJ1-5; TRBD1 aligns across 8 bases. The germline CDR1 and CDR2 sequences are LNHDA and SQIVND (reference sequence). The CDR3 is made up of 16 amino acids. With 7 bases clipped from V and 4 bases from J, the junction kept 12 bases outside the gene matches. The CDR3 spells CASISGQGAWNQPQHF. As DNA, the CDR3 is TGTGCCAGTATCAGTGGGCAGGGGGCATGGAATCAGCCCCAGCATTTT.

V usage is TRBV19 and J usage is TRBJ1-2, with a weak D call TRBD1 (6 bases). Germline V lookup: CDR1 LNHDA, CDR2 SQIVND (reference sequence). The V end lost 3 bases, the J end lost 4 bases, and 12 bases lay between the germline ends. The CDR3 consists of 14 residues. CDR3 residues: CASSMTGPTYGYTF. The CDR3 DNA reads as TGTGCCAGTAGTATGACAGGACCTACCTATGGCTACACCTTC.